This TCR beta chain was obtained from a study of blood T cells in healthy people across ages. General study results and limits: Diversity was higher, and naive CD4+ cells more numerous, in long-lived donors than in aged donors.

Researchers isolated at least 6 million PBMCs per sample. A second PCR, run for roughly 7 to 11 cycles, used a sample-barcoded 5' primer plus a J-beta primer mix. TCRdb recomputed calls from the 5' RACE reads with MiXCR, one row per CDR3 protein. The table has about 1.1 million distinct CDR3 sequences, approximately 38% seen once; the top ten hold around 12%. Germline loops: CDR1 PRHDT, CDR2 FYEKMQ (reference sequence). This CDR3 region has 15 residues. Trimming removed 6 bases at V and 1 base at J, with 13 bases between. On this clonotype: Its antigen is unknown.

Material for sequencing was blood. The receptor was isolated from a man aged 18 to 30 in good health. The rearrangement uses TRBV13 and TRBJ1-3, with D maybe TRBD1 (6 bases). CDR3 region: CASRRKGESGNTIYF. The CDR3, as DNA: TGTGCCAGCAGACGGAAGGGGGAATCTGGAAACACCATATATTTT.